This TCR beta chain was documented in a study of response to subunit inactivated influenza vaccine. In the case of this clonotype: Its antigen is unidentified.

Study findings and constraints: The authors put forward the suggestion that each seasonal influenza vaccination may bring in only a limited number of new T cells.

TCRdb called the RT-PCR reads again in MiXCR, with one record for every CDR3 protein. The sample has 600,000 to 850,000 distinct CDR3 sequences; 12% to 15% are singletons. V lost 4 bases to trimming and J lost 10 bases, with 26 bases between them. Per germline, CDR1 MNHNS and CDR2 SASEGT. This CDR3 is 18 amino acids long. This clonotype was sampled from a man aged 50 to 59 who received an inactivated influenza vaccine. Source: PBMCs from blood, taken about 14 days before vaccination. The chain has TRBV6-1 and TRBJ1-6, with D perhaps matching TRBD1 (6 bases). CDR3 DNA: TGTGCCAGCAGTGGGCCCCCCCTCGGGACAATCTTCGGGTCACCCCTCCACTTT. Amino acids: CASSGPPLGTIFGSPLHF.